A single T cell receptor beta chain is shown here with its context. This clone showed up just once. What antigen it recognizes has not been identified. Per-base qualities were not stored, and no clone one base away is much larger. Taken from the germline V gene, the CDR1 and CDR2 loops are MDHEN and SYDVKM. Germline trimming amounts to 6 bases on V and 6 bases on J, with 2 as the count of junction bases outside the gene matches. Inclusive of the bounding cysteine and phenylalanine, the CDR3 is 12 residues long. The retained sequence is limited to the CDR3, 36 bases, with the frame set at the first base. This specimen belongs to a study of cytomegalovirus exposure and HLA in healthy donors (TCRdb year 2017). For the wider study: An earlier analysis of some 550 of the donors reported 250 to 300 Gb of sequence data and roughly 100 million unique TCR beta sequences from some 180 million T cells. Every repertoire in the discovery cohort had been generated on one and the same sequencing platform. To predict cytomegalovirus infection status, the study combined high-throughput TCR immunosequencing, statistical association of individual TCRs with disease status, and machine learning. A few DR-DQ haplotypes were handled as single units for association and clustering because linkage in the cohort was strong. Typing coverage differed by locus: A, B, C, DRB1 and DQB1 were typed in roughly 620-630 donors, DQA1 in 500 to 550, DPA1 in 600 to 610, and DPB1 in 472. Among around 400 genotyped donors of the cohort, an average of around 250,000 unique TCR beta nucleotide sequences was sequenced per donor, of which about 19% were non-productive. In the later analysis, no new phenotypic data were used to find candidate immune exposures; instead, reliance was placed on TCR beta sequences and their occurrence across donors. Donor age, sex, ethnicity and CMV serostatus were compiled alongside the repertoire data. Using immunosequencing, the study profiled T cell repertoires from fewer than 850 subjects and related those repertoires to cytomegalovirus serostatus. The study aimed to test whether signatures of past pathogen exposure could be identified by cataloging public T cell receptors. Both class I and class II loci were covered by HLA typing, at four-digit resolution. Around 300 gigabases of sequencing data and around 87 million unique TCR sequences were included in an early release covering several hundred HLA-typed donors. To study patterns of TCR occurrence, a later analysis re-analyzed previously published TCR beta repertoires from several hundred donors and added high-resolution HLA genotyping. Of the 350 to 450 genotyped donors, approximately 83% fell in the genetic ancestry cluster associated with self-reported Caucasian donors. An earlier analysis of 450 to 750 of the donors used high-throughput TCR beta sequencing to judge whether each TCR beta V gene segment behaved as functional or pseudogenic. Besides the first cohort of roughly 660 subjects, a separate validation cohort made up of 95 to 150 different subjects was used. A later genetic analysis took genome-wide SNP genotypes for about 55% of the roughly 700 donors and used that subset as a discovery cohort.

Libraries came from the immunoSEQ multiplex PCR assay. For the multiplex PCR, a mixture combining 60 forward primers for TCR Vbeta segments and 13 reverse primers for TCR Jbeta segments was used. A multiplex PCR assay on genomic DNA amplified the CDR3 region of rearranged TCR beta genes. The Illumina HiSeq System was used to sequence the amplified TCR beta libraries as 87-base-pair reads. The study's own analysis went as follows. A later analysis tallied around 80 million unique TCR beta chains across the 666 repertoires, and about 12 million of those chains were shared by two or more donors. A nearest-neighbor algorithm error-corrected the raw reads and collapsed the reads into unique sequences, merging closely related sequences to remove PCR and sequencing errors. Alignment of CDR3 sequences to IMGT reference sequences was used to assign V, D and J gene segments. For a sequence to be retained, a match of at least six nucleotides was required to both a V gene segment and a J gene segment. Rearrangements were classified as productive when the CDR3 lacked stop codons and remained in frame with V and J, and all other rearrangements were classified as non-productive. Following IMGT convention, CDR3 was defined as the stretch from the second conserved V-encoded cysteine up to the conserved J-encoded phenylalanine. Sequences without an unambiguous match to a single V gene segment were excluded from the earlier analysis of about 640 of the donors. An earlier analysis of several hundred of the donors called V segments functional above 56.7% productive rearrangements and segregating when the between-donor standard deviation exceeded 5%. A statistical classification framework was built for diagnosing cytomegalovirus status from the catalog of TCR beta chain sequences. In a later analysis, V and J genes were assigned by comparing TCR nucleotide sequences against IMGT/GENE-DB human TR gene sequences. In a later analysis, CDR3 sequences and most-parsimonious VDJ recombination scenarios were assigned using the TCRdist pipeline. In a later analysis, each TCR beta chain was defined by its CDR3 amino acid sequence together with its V-gene family, and reads lacking a unique V-gene family were excluded. A later analysis removed 500 to 650 highly shared, low-generation-probability nucleotide sequences to deal with suspected cross-contamination and a sequencing artifact. In a later analysis, a clonal expansion index for each public chain was calculated from normalized within-repertoire ranks of inferred template counts. In a later analysis, generation probabilities were computed using a VDJ recombination model fitted to out-of-frame rearrangements, and the results were checked against IGoR. In a later analysis, hypergeometric tests were used to score TCR-TCR, TCR-HLA and TCR-CMV co-occurrence, with a repertoire-size bias correction applied to TCR pairs. A later analysis estimated false discovery rates by permuting HLA or CMV assignments 20 times. A later analysis grouped co-occurring TCRs with DBSCAN, adding TCRdist sequence similarity when clustering within HLA-allele-positive subsets. Repertoires with fewer than 30,000 or more than 120,000 public chains were left out of co-occurrence clustering, as were a handful of repertoires with anomalous nucleotide sharing. TCRdb took this table from immuneACCESS and kept in-frame rearrangements with V and J called. Such tables lack part of the clones; where checked against another copy, unresolved V genes explain under half of the gap, and the rest is unexplained. V, J and clone size were drawn from that table, and D and trimming were deduced from the DNA. Counted in this sample were about 200,000 clones; 82% of them appeared once. Around 3% of the sample goes to the ten largest clones.

In total, 500 to 700 healthy bone marrow donors made up the cohort. At the time of sampling, every cohort member was nominally healthy, though immune exposures that went unrecorded were likely present. The donor tested CMV seronegative, placing the donor among the 352 seronegative members of the cohort. Every donor gave a peripheral blood sample, and the peripheral blood mononuclear cells from that sample were used for TCR beta sequencing. The Qiagen DNeasy Blood Extraction Kit was used to extract genomic DNA from the blood cell samples. The paper's findings and limits, for the study overall: For the cohort, immune exposure information was limited to CMV serostatus. In a later analysis, HLA-associated TCR beta chains showed more clonal expansion and lower generation probabilities than non-associated chains that were equally common. A later genetic analysis reported fewer N-insertions in productive TCRs among donors in an Asian-associated ancestry cluster than the roughly 700-donor mean. A group of highly shared sequence variants was considered likely to be a technical artifact of the sequencing pipeline. V-gene and J-gene trimming of TCR beta chains was associated with a missense DCLRE1C variant in a later genetic analysis, and the association was replicated in an independent cohort. Some IMGT-functional V segments, including TRBV6-2 and TRBV6-3, could not be told apart with the 87-base-pair reads, so those segments were excluded. HLA typing was unavailable for some donors at each locus, so association tests used only the typed subset. A few of the identified cytomegalovirus-associated TCR beta chains were confirmed in vitro to be specific for cytomegalovirus antigens. According to a later analysis, parvovirus B19, influenza, CMV and Epstein-Barr virus appeared linked to several top co-occurrence clusters. Because counts were too low, some 17 rarely observed V segments, including chromosome 9 orphons, were excluded from the earlier analysis of 500 to 700 of the donors. Specific HLA alleles were associated with about 17,000 TCR beta sequences at a false discovery rate of 0.05 in a later analysis. In an earlier analysis of some 500 of the donors, most TCR beta V segments were observed in productive rearrangements about 90% or about 30% of the time, broadly matching IMGT annotations. A later analysis found that most CMV-associated TCR beta chains appeared HLA-restricted, with HLA associations seemingly driven largely by CMV exposure. The classifier was reported to diagnose cytomegalovirus status with high specificity and sensitivity in both the original cohort and the validation cohort. A further reported finding was that TCR beta sequences accurately predicted the HLA-A and HLA-B alleles for most subjects in the first cohort. While some public TCRs were present in many individuals, most TCR sequences turned up only very rarely across donors. In this cohort, only TCR beta chains were sequenced, and detectable features were limited by the absence of alpha or paired-chain data. The presence/absence analyses assumed that sequencing depth was roughly uniform across donors, and that assumption may not be true. The authors suggested that the approach could potentially be generalized to other disease states and immunological phenotypes. In a later analysis, the rate of TCR association differed among HLA loci, with DRB1 alleles having the most associated TCRs and HLA-C alleles having the fewest. The study listed 164 TCR beta chains as associated with cytomegalovirus. Assigning TCR associations to individual alleles was difficult when HLA alleles, especially DR and DQ, strongly co-occurred. Correlated functional status among segregating V segments might be attributable to linkage disequilibrium, but an unknown experimental factor could not be ruled out.

Sequencing was done on a sample of PBMCs. The chain couples TRBV28 to TRBJ1-5; TRBD1 fits 7 bases in the junction. The clonotype was recovered from a woman aged 40 to 50 in good health and CMV-seronegative. CDR3 region: CASRSGGQPQHF. DNA sequence: TGTGCCAGCAGATCAGGGGGTCAGCCCCAGCATTTT.